The TCR beta chain described here comes from a study of T cells in Graves' hyperthyroidism and ophthalmopathy. About the study: Peripheral blood was drawn at first diagnosis, prior to all treatment.

This clonotype was seen ten or more times. What it binds is not known. CDR1 MDHEN and CDR2 SYDVKM come from the germline V gene. Trimming cost V 6 bases and J 6 bases, with 18 bases left between them. The CDR3 runs to 14 residues. Exclusion of a patient resulted from uncontrolled infection, other autoimmune disease, pregnancy or lactation. General study points: Among clonotypes expanded in thyroid above 0.001, most were also found in blood. Onset of ophthalmopathy came a median roughly 6.5 months after the model predicted it.

Amplified TCR beta CDR3 regions derived from RNA transcripts. TCR CDR3 underwent first-round RT-PCR with the HTBI primer set. MiXCR was run by TCRdb on the multiplex PCR reads, yielding one entry per CDR3 protein. The sample yields fewer than 200,000 distinct CDR3 sequences, about a sixth seen once. V and J are TRBV28 and TRBJ2-7; D is uncertain. The clonotype comes from a woman between 50 and 59 years old with Graves' hyperthyroidism. Sequencing was performed on blood. The CDR3 reads CASRWQLINGEQYF. CDR3 bases: TGTGCCAGCAGGTGGCAGCTAATAAATGGCGAGCAGTACTTC.